A single sample is the source of the 6 T cell receptor beta chains below, sequenced in a study of technical replicates of blood from a handful of donors. The repertoire was sequenced with immunoSEQ multiplex PCR; TCRdb's copy has only in-frame clones and lacks some. The table shows about 16,000 clones, with around 87% occurring only once. The sample comprised PBMCs. These receptors all come from a human donor in good health.

V gene TRBV6-4 combines with J gene TRBJ2-3; TRBD1 matches at 10 bases. J was trimmed by 4 bases and V by 2 bases; bases with no gene match: 0. The CDR3 spans 14 residues. Germline V gene data show CDR1 as MRHNA and CDR2 as SNTAGT. CDR3 sequence: CASSDGQGADTQYF. The CDR3 DNA reads as TGTGCCAGCAGTGACGGACAGGGGGCAGATACGCAGTATTTT.

This chain links TRBV6-6 with TRBJ2-7; tentative D call: TRBD2 (5 bases). The germline V gene has CDR1 MNHNY and CDR2 SVGAGI (reference sequence). The length of the CDR3 is 14 residues. V lost 0 bases and J lost 0, with 6 bases in between. CDR3 sequence reads: CASSYSRASYEQYF. The CDR3 nucleotides are TGTGCCAGCAGTTACTCGCGGGCCTCCTACGAGCAGTACTTC.

The chain employs TRBV5-1 and TRBJ2-3, with 8 bases fitting TRBD2. Germline values: CDR1 SGHRS, CDR2 YFSETQ. Germline trimming cut 2 bases from V and 0 bases from J; bases unmatched to any gene: 2. This CDR3 comprises 15 residues. The CDR3 DNA is TGCGCCAGCAGCTTAGCGGGAGCAAGCACAGATACGCAGTATTTT. Translated, it gives CASSLAGASTDTQYF.

The V gene is TRBV28, the J gene TRBJ1-1; 9 positions agree with TRBD1. Looked up from germline, CDR1 is MDHEN and CDR2 is SYDVKM. This CDR3 is 14 amino acids long. With V trimmed by 3 bases and J by 13 bases, 12 bases remained unmatched. This CDR3 is CASSFSGQGARDFF. CDR3 nucleotide sequence: TGTGCCAGCAGTTTTTCGGGACAGGGCGCTAGGGATTTCTTT. Using reference TRBV28 and TRBJ1-1 for the parts outside the CDR3, the full variable domain is DVKVTQSSRYLVKRTGEKVFLECVQDMDHENMFWYRQDPGLGLRLIYFSYDVKMKEKGDIPEGYSVSREKKERFSLILESASTNQTSMYLCASSFSGQGARDFFGQGTRLTVV.

V is TRBV6-1 and J is TRBJ2-4, with 7 bases aligning to TRBD1. CDR3 length: 15 amino acids. The V segment lost 8 bases and the J segment 1 base; nucleotides outside the gene matches: 8. Germline CDR1 reads MNHNS; CDR2 reads SASEGT. The CDR3: CASLPTGFAKNIQYF. DNA of the CDR3: TGTGCCAGCCTACCGACAGGGTTTGCCAAAAACATTCAGTACTTC.

This clone was seen once. The rearrangement uses TRBV19 and TRBJ2-7; 7 bases fit TRBD2. Germline V gives CDR1 LNHDA, CDR2 SQIVND (reference sequence). The CDR3 consists of 16 residues. After removal of 4 bases from V and 3 bases from J, the junction contained 12 bases not matched to a gene. The CDR3 reads CASSTGGPKGSYEQYF. The CDR3 DNA reads TGTGCCAGTAGTACGGGGGGACCCAAGGGCAGCTACGAGCAGTACTTC.